Following are 28 T cell receptor beta chains from one sample sequenced in a study of shared clonotypes between healthy human individuals. Some clones are missing from TCRdb's copy, which holds only in-frame ones; the method was immunoSEQ multiplex PCR. The sample has approximately 400,000 clones; approximately 97% are singletons. The sample consisted of memory CD8+ T cells sorted from blood. As for subset: CD45RO+ cells pooled with CCR7-negative TemRA cells. The receptors originated from a man between 25 and 39 years old in good health.

V gene TRBV5-1 combines with J gene TRBJ2-7, with 10 bases that match TRBD1. Trimming took 4 bases from V and 2 from J; bases not matched to a gene: 6. Germline values: CDR1 SGHRS, CDR2 YFSETQ. The CDR3 spans 15 residues. CDR3 sequence: CASSTGQGGTYEQYF. The CDR3, as DNA: TGCGCCAGCAGCACCGGACAGGGGGGGACCTACGAGCAGTACTTC.

The chain employs TRBV11-3 and TRBJ2-2; D gene uncertain. The CDR3 covers 16 residues. The V end lost 0 bases, the J end lost 4 bases, and 12 bases lay between the germline ends. The V gene's germline CDR1 is SGHNT and CDR2 YENEEA. The CDR3 here is CASSLDRLGSTGELFF. CDR3 sequence (DNA): TGTGCCAGCAGCTTAGATAGGCTTGGAAGCACCGGGGAGCTGTTTTTT.

CDR3 sequence: CASSTNAGTGNEKLFF. The CDR3 DNA follows: TGTGCCAGCAGCACTAATGCCGGGACAGGGAATGAAAAACTGTTTTTT. This chain joins TRBV28 and TRBJ1-4; 9 bases map to TRBD1. The V gene's germline CDR1 is MDHEN and CDR2 SYDVKM. J lost 5 bases, V lost 6 bases, and 10 bases had no gene match. This CDR3 has 16 amino acids. The whole variable domain, filled in from reference TRBV28 and TRBJ1-4, reads DVKVTQSSRYLVKRTGEKVFLECVQDMDHENMFWYRQDPGLGLRLIYFSYDVKMKEKGDIPEGYSVSREKKERFSLILESASTNQTSMYLCASSTNAGTGNEKLFFGSGTQLSVL.

V is TRBV27 and J is TRBJ2-7; D unresolved. CDR1 MNHEY and CDR2 SMNVEV come from the germline V gene (reference sequence). The CDR3 covers 15 residues. Trimming stripped 3 bases from V and 4 bases from J, with 16 bases between. The CDR3 reads CASSLGIPTPYEQYF. As DNA, the CDR3 is TGTGCCAGCAGTTTGGGCATCCCCACCCCATACGAGCAGTACTTC.

This clone showed up just once. V usage is TRBV7-8 and J usage is TRBJ2-7; D is possibly TRBD2 (7 bases). This CDR3 spans 14 amino acids. Germline V gene lookup returns CDR1 SGHVS and CDR2 FQNEAQ. Trimming stripped 1 base from V and 5 bases from J, with 12 bases between. Here the CDR3 DNA reads TGTGCCAGCAGCTTAGGGGAGGGGGGGAACGAGCAGTACTTC. Protein product: CASSLGEGGNEQYF.

This chain joins TRBV28 and TRBJ1-5; no firm D call. Deletions cut 6 bases from V and 1 base from J, with 13 bases between. The germline gives CDR1 MDHEN, CDR2 SYDVKM. CDR3 length: 15 residues. This chain's CDR3 is CASSPPHGSNQPQHF. The DNA of the CDR3 is TGTGCCAGCAGCCCTCCGCATGGAAGCAATCAGCCCCAGCATTTT. The whole variable domain, filled in from reference TRBV28 and TRBJ1-5, reads DVKVTQSSRYLVKRTGEKVFLECVQDMDHENMFWYRQDPGLGLRLIYFSYDVKMKEKGDIPEGYSVSREKKERFSLILESASTNQTSMYLCASSPPHGSNQPQHFGDGTRLSIL.

The V and J genes are TRBV19 and TRBJ2-2, with D possibly being TRBD1 (7 bases). From germline, CDR1 is LNHDA and CDR2 SQIVND (reference sequence). This CDR3 is built from 15 residues. V gave up 10 bases and J gave up 7 bases, with 22 bases separating them. The CDR3 loop reads CATSQWGRGVGELFF. CDR3 DNA sequence: TGTGCCACCTCCCAATGGGGCAGGGGGGTCGGGGAGCTGTTTTTT. The full variable domain, with the rest looked up from reference TRBV19 and TRBJ2-2, is DGGITQSPKYLFRKEGQNVTLSCEQNLNHDAMYWYRQDPGQGLRLIYYSQIVNDFQKGDIAEGYSVSREKKESFPLTVTSAQKNPTAFYLCATSQWGRGVGELFFGEGSRLTVL.

This chain joins TRBV28 and TRBJ2-7, with 8 positions matching TRBD1. The germline V gene has CDR1 MDHEN and CDR2 SYDVKM. CDR3 length: 14 amino acids. With 4 bases clipped from V and 1 base from J, the junction kept 3 bases outside the gene matches. In nucleotides, the CDR3 is TGTGCCAGCAGTTGGGACAGGCCTTCCTACGAGCAGTACTTC. Its protein is CASSWDRPSYEQYF.

The gene calls are TRBV10-3 and TRBJ2-5; 9 bases are a match to TRBD2. V shed 0 bases and J 4 bases; nucleotides not matched to a gene: 0. This CDR3 comprises 14 residues. The germline V gene has CDR1 ENHRY and CDR2 SYGVKD. For the CDR3, the DNA is TGTGCCATCAGTGAGTCTAGCGGGAGAGAGACCCAGTACTTC. This gives the protein CAISESSGRETQYF.

CDR3 DNA sequence: TGTGCCAGCAGCTTGGCGAAGTCAGATACGCAGTATTTT. This gives the protein CASSLAKSDTQYF. V is TRBV5-8 and J is TRBJ2-3; D remains ambiguous. V lost 0 bases, J lost 4 bases, and 6 bases lay in between. The CDR3 contains 13 residues. Looked up from germline, CDR1 is SGHTS and CDR2 is YDEGEE.

The genes are TRBV25-1 and TRBJ1-6, with no clear D. The CDR3 is made up of 13 amino acids. Deletions cut 1 base from V and 9 bases from J, with 7 bases between. Per the germline V gene, CDR1 is MGHDK and CDR2 is SYGVNS. CDR3 DNA: TGTGCCAGCAGTGAATTGGAGCGTTCACCCCTCCACTTT. It is translated as CASSELERSPLHF.

V is TRBV7-3 and J is TRBJ2-3; 9 bases are shared with TRBD2. V was pared by 0 bases and J by 3 bases, with 7 bases of the junction left unmatched. Germline CDR1 SGHTA, CDR2 FQGTGA. CDR3 length: 17 residues. In DNA, the CDR3 is TGTGCCAGCAGCTTAACTGCGGGAGGGGGAGGTACAGATACGCAGTATTTT. Translated: CASSLTAGGGGTDTQYF.

This chain joins TRBV9 and TRBJ2-5; the match to TRBD2 covers 8 bases. CDR3 size: 15 residues. Germline values: CDR1 SGDLS, CDR2 YYNGEE. Unmatched junction bases numbered 9, after V lost 4 bases and J lost 4 bases. The CDR3 spells CASSHRAGAPETQYF. The CDR3 bases are TGTGCCAGCAGCCACCGAGCGGGAGCCCCAGAGACCCAGTACTTC.

The chain carries TRBV6-5 and TRBJ2-3, with a possible D match to TRBD2 (5 bases). The germline gives CDR1 MNHEY, CDR2 SVGAGI. The CDR3 length is 13 residues. V lost 4 bases to trimming and J lost 0 bases, with 5 bases between them. The CDR3 protein is CASSWTSTDTQYF. CDR3 nucleotides: TGTGCCAGCAGTTGGACTAGCACAGATACGCAGTATTTT.

The gene calls are TRBV4-1 and TRBJ1-4; D remains ambiguous. V was shortened by 0 bases and J by 0 bases, with 14 bases between the two germline ends. The CDR3 loop spans 18 amino acids. The germline CDR1 and CDR2 sequences are MGHRA and YSYEKL. The CDR3 sequence is CASSQDPAGVATNEKLFF. CDR3 bases: TGCGCCAGCAGCCAAGATCCGGCAGGAGTTGCAACTAATGAAAAACTGTTTTTT.

The chain uses TRBV27 and TRBJ2-7; 10 bases fit TRBD2. Trimming removed 3 bases from V and 3 bases from J; junction bases left unmatched: 8. Per the germline V gene, CDR1 is MNHEY and CDR2 is SMNVEV (reference sequence). CDR3 length: 16 amino acids. The CDR3 loop is CASSFQTSGKNYEQYF. CDR3 in DNA: TGTGCCAGCAGTTTCCAAACTAGCGGGAAAAACTACGAGCAGTACTTC.

The chain couples TRBV28 to TRBJ1-2; D not certain. The CDR3 sequence is 15 residues long. The germline CDR1 and CDR2 sequences are MDHEN and SYDVKM. Trimming removed 1 base at V and 0 bases at J, with 9 bases between. The CDR3 nucleotides are TGTGCCAGCAGTTTATTGTGGCAACCTAACTATGGCTACACCTTC. Translating gives CASSLLWQPNYGYTF.

This clone was counted once. The rearrangement uses TRBV21-1 and TRBJ2-1. TRBV21-1 is classified as a pseudogene. This CDR3 comprises 17 residues. The CDR3 region has the DNA TGTGCCAGCAGCAAAGCCGAGTTGGGGAAACCTTACAATGAGCAGTTCTTC. This sequence encodes CASSKAELGKPYNEQFF.

The chain carries TRBV6-6 and TRBJ2-7, with TRBD1 as a possible D gene (6 bases). The CDR3 extends over 14 amino acids. V lost 7 bases, J lost 3 bases, and 16 bases lay in between. CDR1 and CDR2 from the germline V gene are MNHNY and SVGAGI (reference sequence). CDR3 in DNA: TGTGCCAGCATCCTAAGTACAGGGAGCTACGAGCAGTACTTC. This translates into CASILSTGSYEQYF.

The chain employs TRBV30 and TRBJ2-4; no clear D. V was pared by 4 bases and J by 1 base, with 11 bases between. Germline V gene data show CDR1 as GTSNPN and CDR2 as SVGIG (reference sequence). This CDR3 contains 14 residues. The CDR3 DNA sequence: TGTGCCTGGAAGGCCAGATTGGCCAAAAACATTCAGTACTTC. This translates into CAWKARLAKNIQYF.

V and J are TRBV28 and TRBJ2-1, with 9 bases that match TRBD1. CDR3 length: 14 residues. The ends lost 3 bases at V and 4 bases at J; junction bases unmatched: 1. Looked up from germline, CDR1 is MDHEN and CDR2 is SYDVKM. The CDR3 reads CASSLTGGYNEQFF. CDR3 nucleotides: TGTGCCAGCAGTTTGACAGGGGGATACAATGAGCAGTTCTTC. The full variable domain, completed using reference TRBV28 and TRBJ2-1, is DVKVTQSSRYLVKRTGEKVFLECVQDMDHENMFWYRQDPGLGLRLIYFSYDVKMKEKGDIPEGYSVSREKKERFSLILESASTNQTSMYLCASSLTGGYNEQFFGPGTRLTVL.

The V and J genes are TRBV10-1 and TRBJ1-4; D is perhaps TRBD1 (6 bases). Trimming cost V 6 bases and J 5 bases, with 22 bases left between them. Germline-derived CDR1 and CDR2 are WNHNN and SYGVQD (reference sequence). This CDR3 has 17 amino acids. CDR3 region: CASSLRSGAGGNEKLFF. The CDR3 nucleotides are TGCGCCAGCAGCCTAAGGTCGGGGGCAGGAGGCAATGAAAAACTGTTTTTT.

This chain links TRBV6-1 with TRBJ2-7, with a possible D match to TRBD1 (5 bases). The CDR3 is 12 amino acids. The germline CDR1 and CDR2 sequences are MNHNS and SASEGT. Deletions cut 7 bases from V and 3 bases from J, with 10 bases between. CDR3 DNA: TGTGCCAGCACAGGGCTTCTCTACGAGCAGTACTTC. The encoded protein is CASTGLLYEQYF.

The V call is TRBV27, the J call TRBJ1-3; TRBD1 matches 8 bases. Germline assignment: CDR1 MNHEY and CDR2 SMNVEV (reference sequence). This CDR3 has 14 residues. V was clipped by 7 bases and J by 2 bases; unmatched bases: 4. The chain's CDR3 is CASKLTGAGNTIYF. The CDR3 DNA reads TGTGCCAGCAAGTTGACAGGGGCTGGAAACACCATATATTTT.

The chain uses TRBV2 and TRBJ1-1, with a weak D call TRBD1 (5 bases). Germline values: CDR1 SNHLY, CDR2 FYNNEI. The length of the CDR3 is 13 residues. V lost 7 bases to trimming and J lost 2 bases, with 11 bases between them. Here the CDR3 reads CASKRQYNTEAFF. DNA for the CDR3: TGTGCCAGCAAAAGACAGTACAACACTGAAGCTTTCTTT.

The sample holds a few counts of this clone. The sample has other DNA sequences that encode this CDR3 too. For the CDR3, the DNA is TGCGCCAGCAGCTTGGACTACGAGCAGTACTTC. Encoded protein: CASSLDYEQYF. The V gene is TRBV5-1, the J gene TRBJ2-7, with no clear D. The germline V gene has CDR1 SGHRS and CDR2 YFSETQ. The CDR3 consists of 11 residues. V shed 0 bases and J shed 3 bases, with 1 base lying between them.

As for this clone: The sample carries other DNA sequences with the same CDR3. The rearrangement uses TRBV5-1 and TRBJ2-5, with 9 bases fitting TRBD2. The germline gives CDR1 SGHRS, CDR2 YFSETQ. Trimming at V came to 0 bases and at J to 2 bases, leaving 5 bases not matched to a gene. The CDR3 spans 16 residues. Written as DNA, the CDR3 is TGCGCCAGCAGCTTGGTGGGGACTAGCAGACAAGAGACCCAGTACTTC. It codes for CASSLVGTSRQETQYF.

V usage is TRBV7-2 and J usage is TRBJ2-5; TRBD2 might be the D (5 bases). V lost 5 bases, J lost 0 bases, and 13 bases lay in between. The germline V gene has CDR1 SGHTA and CDR2 FQGNSA. The length of the CDR3 is 15 residues. CDR3 sequence reads: CASSPGRSDQETQYF. DNA of the CDR3: TGTGCCAGCAGCCCCGGACGTAGCGACCAAGAGACCCAGTACTTC.